Listed below are T cell receptor beta chains from one sample, sequenced in a study of cytomegalovirus exposure and HLA in healthy donors. Profiled with immunoSEQ multiplex PCR; TCRdb holds only in-frame clones, not every one. The sample includes more than 140,000 clones, about 79% seen only once; the top ten take about 0.64%. Specimen: PBMCs. Source of these receptors: a male donor in good health and CMV-seronegative. The CDR3 runs from the conserved cysteine through the conserved F or W. D genes are given only for firm matches. Size is stated for part of the rows, as once, few or many counts, or as a class when the clone is expanded.

CDR3 length,clone size,D gene,V gene,J gene,CDR3 protein,CDR3 DNA
15,NA,TRBD2,TRBV4-2,TRBJ2-7,CASAETSGSYHEQYF,TGTGCCAGCGCAGAGACTAGCGGGAGTTACCACGAGCAGTACTTC
11,NA,NA,TRBV2,TRBJ1-1,CASTVNTEAFF,TGTGCCAGCACTGTGAACACTGAAGCTTTCTTT
16,NA,TRBD2,TRBV6-4,TRBJ2-3,CASSGLAGGPTDTQYF,TGTGCCAGCAGCGGACTAGCGGGGGGACCCACAGATACGCAGTATTTT
16,NA,TRBD1,TRBV6-4,TRBJ1-1,CASSDSPDREQRGAFF,TGTGCCAGCAGTGACTCACCGGACAGGGAACAGAGGGGCGCTTTCTTT
16,NA,TRBD1,TRBV27,TRBJ1-4,CASRYRQGALGEKLFF,TGTGCCAGCAGATATCGACAGGGGGCTTTGGGGGAAAAACTGTTTTTT
13,NA,NA,TRBV7-9,TRBJ1-1,CAGGEGVGTEAFF,TGTGCCGGTGGCGAGGGAGTGGGCACTGAAGCTTTCTTT
15,NA,NA,TRBV6-6,TRBJ1-1,CASSYSGRWNTEAFF,TGTGCCAGCAGTTACTCGGGCAGGTGGAACACTGAAGCTTTCTTT
14,few,NA,TRBV5-8,TRBJ1-2,CASSLGHLNYGYTF,TGTGCCAGCAGCTTAGGACACCTAAACTATGGCTACACCTTC
14,NA,NA,TRBV6-5,TRBJ1-1,CASSPVGGITEAFF,TGTGCCAGCAGTCCCGTGGGGGGAATCACTGAAGCTTTCTTT
14,few,TRBD1,TRBV19,TRBJ1-2,CASSIQGGNYGYTF,TGTGCCAGTAGTATACAGGGGGGTAACTATGGCTACACCTTC
14,NA,TRBD1,TRBV15,TRBJ1-1,CATTRDRAATEAFF,TGTGCCACCACCCGCGACAGGGCTGCGACTGAAGCTTTCTTT
16,NA,TRBD2,TRBV29-1,TRBJ2-3,CSVQGRLAGGGDTQYF,TGCAGCGTACAGGGTAGACTAGCGGGAGGGGGAGATACGCAGTATTTT
15,NA,TRBD1,TRBV6-5,TRBJ2-3,CASRAGTGVPDTQYF,TGTGCCAGCAGAGCCGGGACAGGGGTCCCAGATACGCAGTATTTT
15,NA,NA,TRBV23-1,TRBJ1-5,CASSSMRRSNQPQHF,TGCGCCAGCAGTTCAATGAGGCGAAGCAATCAGCCCCAGCATTTT
15,NA,NA,TRBV6-5,TRBJ2-2,CASSYAVAQTRELFF,TGTGCCAGCAGTTACGCGGTAGCCCAAACCCGGGAGCTGTTTTTT
19,NA,TRBD2,TRBV7-9,TRBJ2-5,CASSFPRTSGRAKQETQYF,TGTGCCAGCAGCTTTCCCCGGACTAGCGGGAGGGCTAAACAAGAGACCCAGTACTTC
15,NA,NA,TRBV11-2,TRBJ1-4,CASSPDGSTNEKLFF,TGTGCCAGCAGCCCCGACGGGTCAACTAATGAAAAACTGTTTTTT
13,NA,TRBD1,TRBV29-1,TRBJ1-2,CSVAYGQGYGYTF,TGCAGCGTAGCCTACGGACAGGGCTATGGCTACACCTTC
15,NA,NA,TRBV4-1,TRBJ2-7,CASSQDWGDTYEQYF,TGCGCCAGCAGCCAAGATTGGGGGGATACCTACGAGCAGTACTTC
15,NA,NA,TRBV11-3,TRBJ1-2,CASSLDPGVGYGYTF,TGTGCCAGCAGCTTAGATCCAGGGGTGGGCTATGGCTACACCTTC
16,NA,TRBD2,TRBV19,TRBJ2-1,CASSIGTSGGYNEQFF,TGTGCCAGTAGTATTGGGACTAGCGGGGGTTACAATGAGCAGTTCTTC
15,NA,NA,TRBV7-9,TRBJ1-1,CASSWQDSKNTEAFF,TGTGCCAGCAGCTGGCAAGACAGCAAGAACACTGAAGCTTTCTTT
15,NA,NA,TRBV15,TRBJ2-7,CATSRVRQGTYEQYF,TGTGCCACCAGCAGAGTAAGGCAGGGAACCTACGAGCAGTACTTC
11,NA,NA,TRBV6-5,TRBJ2-7,CATKRGYEQYF,TGTGCCACCAAACGGGGGTACGAGCAGTACTTC
15,few,TRBD2,TRBV9,TRBJ2-7,CASSVGRGGLYEQYF,TGTGCCAGCAGCGTAGGTCGGGGGGGACTTTACGAGCAGTACTTC
16,NA,NA,TRBV7-9,TRBJ2-7,CSSSLVWQALSYEQYF,TGTTCCAGCAGCTTAGTCTGGCAGGCCTTATCCTACGAGCAGTACTTC
14,NA,NA,TRBV2,TRBJ1-2,CASSERGPTYGYTF,TGTGCCAGCAGTGAAAGGGGCCCGACCTATGGCTACACCTTC
18,once,TRBD1,TRBV7-2,TRBJ2-6,CASSPIGTALSGANVLTF,TGTGCCAGCAGCCCAATCGGGACAGCGCTCTCTGGGGCCAACGTCCTGACTTTC
15,NA,TRBD1,TRBV6-6,TRBJ1-2,CASRLGGQRGYGYTF,TGTGCCAGCCGCTTGGGGGGACAGCGAGGCTATGGCTACACCTTC
13,NA,NA,TRBV29-1,TRBJ2-7,CSVQSGAPYEQYF,TGCAGCGTCCAGAGTGGAGCCCCCTACGAGCAGTACTTC
14,NA,TRBD1,TRBV7-9,TRBJ1-1,CASSVGQGSAEAFF,TGTGCCAGCAGCGTGGGACAGGGATCGGCTGAAGCTTTCTTT
18,few,TRBD2,TRBV4-2,TRBJ2-3,CASSQGGSGGLGADTQYF,TGTGCCAGCAGCCAAGGGGGTAGCGGGGGCCTGGGGGCAGATACGCAGTATTTT
14,NA,TRBD2,TRBV6-5,TRBJ2-1,CASSPGRAYNEQFF,TGTGCCAGCAGTCCCGGGAGGGCCTACAATGAGCAGTTCTTC
15,NA,TRBD2,TRBV18,TRBJ2-1,CASSPAGGSYNEQFF,TGTGCCAGCTCACCAGCGGGGGGGTCCTACAATGAGCAGTTCTTC
14,NA,NA,TRBV6-6,TRBJ2-7,CASRGQTVSYEQYF,TGTGCCAGCAGGGGGCAGACAGTCTCCTACGAGCAGTACTTC
16,NA,TRBD1,TRBV6-6,TRBJ2-2,CASSTRDRGFAGELFF,TGTGCCAGCAGTACCCGGGACAGGGGATTCGCCGGGGAGCTGTTTTTT
14,NA,TRBD1,TRBV5-6,TRBJ1-2,CASSFSDRAYGYTF,TGTGCCAGCAGCTTTTCGGACAGGGCGTATGGCTACACCTTC
17,once,NA,TRBV7-9,TRBJ1-1,CASSLTSRGRMNTEAFF,TGTGCCAGCAGCCTAACCTCGCGGGGTAGGATGAACACTGAAGCTTTCTTT
18,NA,TRBD2,TRBV11-3,TRBJ2-5,CASSPGTSGGLGFEVQYF,TGTGCCAGCAGCCCCGGGACTAGCGGGGGCCTGGGGTTTGAGGTCCAGTACTTC
15,NA,NA,TRBV5-4,TRBJ2-3,CASSPGSPYTDTQYF,TGTGCCAGCAGCCCGGGGTCCCCTTACACAGATACGCAGTATTTT
15,NA,NA,TRBV25-1,TRBJ2-7,CASSDRGRGNHEQYF,TGTGCCAGCAGTGATCGAGGGAGAGGAAACCACGAGCAGTACTTC
15,NA,NA,TRBV6-6,TRBJ2-7,CASSYADSISYEQYF,TGTGCCAGCAGTTACGCGGACAGTATCTCCTACGAGCAGTACTTC
15,NA,TRBD1,TRBV6-5,TRBJ1-1,CASSSKGTGNTEAFF,TGTGCCAGCAGTTCTAAGGGGACAGGCAACACTGAAGCTTTCTTT
17,NA,TRBD1,TRBV30,TRBJ1-3,CAWSARLGQGRGNTIYF,TGTGCCTGGAGTGCCCGTTTAGGACAGGGGAGGGGAAACACCATATATTTT
12,NA,NA,TRBV5-1,TRBJ2-7,CASRGGNYEQYF,TGCGCCAGCAGGGGGGGTAACTACGAGCAGTACTTC
13,NA,TRBD2,TRBV30,TRBJ2-5,CAGSTAGEETQYF,TGTGCCGGATCGACGGCGGGGGAAGAGACCCAGTACTTC
16,NA,TRBD1,TRBV5-1,TRBJ2-2,CASSLAGTGLTGELFF,TGCGCCAGCAGCTTGGCCGGGACAGGGTTAACCGGGGAGCTGTTTTTT
15,few,NA,TRBV2,TRBJ2-6,CASSRLPSGANVLTF,TGTGCCAGCAGCCGACTTCCCTCTGGGGCCAACGTCCTGACTTTC
17,NA,NA,TRBV19,TRBJ1-1,CASSIGGEGGYNTEAFF,TGTGCCAGTAGTATAGGAGGGGAAGGGGGATACAACACTGAAGCTTTCTTT
19,NA,TRBD1,TRBV7-9,TRBJ2-3,CASGRPTGGKVSEEDTQYF,TGTGCCAGCGGCCGTCCGACAGGGGGGAAGGTATCCGAGGAAGATACGCAGTATTTT
16,NA,NA,TRBV7-9,TRBJ1-1,CASSLVEGYRNTEAFF,TGTGCCAGCAGCTTAGTTGAGGGCTATAGGAACACTGAAGCTTTCTTT
16,few,TRBD2,TRBV7-3,TRBJ2-1,CASSIQPGTSSKEQFF,TGTGCCAGCAGCATACAACCCGGGACTAGCTCAAAGGAGCAGTTCTTC
13,NA,NA,TRBV6-5,TRBJ1-1,CASTLWGGTEAFF,TGTGCCAGCACTCTATGGGGAGGCACTGAAGCTTTCTTT
15,few,NA,TRBV29-1,TRBJ2-1,CSVDERSGVINEQFF,TGCAGCGTTGATGAGCGGTCGGGGGTAATCAATGAGCAGTTCTTC
14,few,TRBD1,TRBV19,TRBJ1-5,CASSKDRINQPQHF,TGTGCCAGTAGTAAGGACAGGATCAATCAGCCCCAGCATTTT
14,NA,NA,TRBV6-5,TRBJ1-1,CASTRRVGETEAFF,TGTGCCAGCACACGAAGGGTTGGGGAGACTGAAGCTTTCTTT
11,NA,NA,TRBV20-1,TRBJ2-3,CSAEEGNTQYF,TGCAGTGCGGAGGAGGGTAATACGCAGTATTTT
16,NA,TRBD1,TRBV29-1,TRBJ1-5,CSVGTGTGGEGQPQHF,TGCAGCGTTGGGACCGGGACAGGGGGCGAGGGTCAGCCCCAGCATTTT